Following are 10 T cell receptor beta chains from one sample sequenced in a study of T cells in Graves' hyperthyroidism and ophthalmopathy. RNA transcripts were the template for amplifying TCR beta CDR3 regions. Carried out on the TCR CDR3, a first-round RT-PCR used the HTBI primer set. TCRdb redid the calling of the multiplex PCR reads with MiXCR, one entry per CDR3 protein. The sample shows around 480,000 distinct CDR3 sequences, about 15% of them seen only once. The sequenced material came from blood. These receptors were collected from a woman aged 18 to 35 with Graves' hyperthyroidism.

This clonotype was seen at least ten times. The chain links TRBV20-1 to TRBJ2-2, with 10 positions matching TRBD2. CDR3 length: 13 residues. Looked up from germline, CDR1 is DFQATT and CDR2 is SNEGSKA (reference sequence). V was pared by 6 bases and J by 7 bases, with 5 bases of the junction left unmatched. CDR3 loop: CSAAPSGSGELFF. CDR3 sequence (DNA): TGCAGTGCCGCGCCTAGCGGGAGCGGGGAGCTGTTTTTT.

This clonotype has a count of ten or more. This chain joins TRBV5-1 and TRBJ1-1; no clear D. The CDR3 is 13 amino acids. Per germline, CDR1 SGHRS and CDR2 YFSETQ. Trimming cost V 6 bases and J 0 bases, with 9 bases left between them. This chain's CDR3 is CASTLSLNTEAFF. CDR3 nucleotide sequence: TGCGCCAGCACCCTTAGTCTGAACACTGAAGCTTTCTTT.

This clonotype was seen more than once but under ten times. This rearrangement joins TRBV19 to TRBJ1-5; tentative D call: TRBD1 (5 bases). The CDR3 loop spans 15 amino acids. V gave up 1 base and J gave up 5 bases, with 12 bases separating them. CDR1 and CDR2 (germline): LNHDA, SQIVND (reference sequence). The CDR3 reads CASSIVSREDQPQHF. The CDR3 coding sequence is TGTGCCAGTAGTATAGTCTCCAGGGAGGATCAGCCCCAGCATTTT.

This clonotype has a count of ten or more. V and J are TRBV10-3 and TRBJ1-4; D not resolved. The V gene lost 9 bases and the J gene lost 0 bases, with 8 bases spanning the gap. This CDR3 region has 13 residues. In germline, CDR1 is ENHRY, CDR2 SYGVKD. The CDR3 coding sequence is TGTGCCATTAACAGCGCAACTAATGAAAAACTGTTTTTT. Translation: CAINSATNEKLFF.

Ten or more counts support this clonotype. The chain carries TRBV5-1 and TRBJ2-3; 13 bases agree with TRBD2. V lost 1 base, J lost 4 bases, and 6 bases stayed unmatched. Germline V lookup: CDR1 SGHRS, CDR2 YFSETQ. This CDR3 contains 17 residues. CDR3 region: CASSLSLGLAGADTQYF. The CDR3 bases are TGCGCCAGCAGCTTGTCACTAGGACTAGCGGGAGCAGATACGCAGTATTTT.

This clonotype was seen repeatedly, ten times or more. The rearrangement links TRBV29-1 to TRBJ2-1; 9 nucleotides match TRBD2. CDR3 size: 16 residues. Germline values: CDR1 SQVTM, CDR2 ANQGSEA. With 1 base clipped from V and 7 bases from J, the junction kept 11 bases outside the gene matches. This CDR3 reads CSVEGEAGGMVNEQFF. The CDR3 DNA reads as TGCAGCGTTGAAGGGGAGGCGGGAGGGATGGTAAATGAGCAGTTCTTC.

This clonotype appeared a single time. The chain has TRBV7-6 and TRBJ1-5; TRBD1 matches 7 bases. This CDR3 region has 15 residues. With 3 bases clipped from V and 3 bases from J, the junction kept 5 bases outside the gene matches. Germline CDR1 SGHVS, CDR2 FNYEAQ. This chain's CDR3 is CASSLTDRVNQPQHF. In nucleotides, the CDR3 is TGTGCCAGCAGCTTGACTGACAGGGTCAATCAGCCCCAGCATTTT. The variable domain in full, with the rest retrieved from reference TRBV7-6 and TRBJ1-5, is GAGVSQSPRYKVTKRGQDVALRCDPISGHVSLYWYRQALGQGPEFLTYFNYEAQQDKSGLPNDRFSAERPEGSISTLTIQRTEQRDSAMYRCASSLTDRVNQPQHFGDGTRLSIL.

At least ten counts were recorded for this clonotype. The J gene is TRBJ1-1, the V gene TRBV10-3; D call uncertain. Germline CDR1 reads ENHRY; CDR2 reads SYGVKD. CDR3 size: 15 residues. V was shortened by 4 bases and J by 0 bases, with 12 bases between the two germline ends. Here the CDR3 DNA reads TGTGCCATCAGTGTGTCCAGGTCCGTGAACACTGAAGCTTTCTTT. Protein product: CAISVSRSVNTEAFF.

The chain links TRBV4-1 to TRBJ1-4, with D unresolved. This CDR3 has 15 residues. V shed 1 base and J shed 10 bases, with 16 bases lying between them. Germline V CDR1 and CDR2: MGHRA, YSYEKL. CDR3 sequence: CASSQAWERRLKLFF. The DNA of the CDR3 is TGCGCCAGCAGCCAAGCCTGGGAGAGAAGACTAAAACTGTTTTTT.

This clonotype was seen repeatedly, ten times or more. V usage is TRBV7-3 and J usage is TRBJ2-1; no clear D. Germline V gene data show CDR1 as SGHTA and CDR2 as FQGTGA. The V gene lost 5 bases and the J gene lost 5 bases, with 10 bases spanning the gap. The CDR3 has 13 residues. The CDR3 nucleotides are TGTGCCAGCAGCCGTGACATCGACAATGAGCAGTTCTTC. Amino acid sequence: CASSRDIDNEQFF.